This entry describes one T cell receptor (beta chain). The sample is drawn from a study of PD-L1 blockade in urothelial cancer. Across the study: Blood underwent analysis 3 weeks (second dose) and 6 weeks after treatment began.

The CDR3 contains 14 residues. The V end was cut by 1 base, the J end by 5 bases, with 11 bases between. The V gene's germline CDR1 is SGHAT and CDR2 FQNNGV. Data came from immunoSEQ multiplex PCR; TCRdb stores just in-frame clones and leaves some out. Of about 50,000 clones in the sample, around 74% are singletons; the top ten hold 8.5% to 12%. The time point is: pretreatment peripheral blood. The TCR comes from a man between 70 and 80 years old with urothelial cancer. V gene TRBV11-2 combines with J gene TRBJ2-5, with D perhaps TRBD1 (6 bases). This sample comprised PBMCs, obtained around atezolizumab (anti-PD-L1) treatment. In nucleotides, the CDR3 is TGTGCCAGCAGCTTAGTGGGACAATCGGAGACCCAGTACTTC. Its translation is CASSLVGQSETQYF.